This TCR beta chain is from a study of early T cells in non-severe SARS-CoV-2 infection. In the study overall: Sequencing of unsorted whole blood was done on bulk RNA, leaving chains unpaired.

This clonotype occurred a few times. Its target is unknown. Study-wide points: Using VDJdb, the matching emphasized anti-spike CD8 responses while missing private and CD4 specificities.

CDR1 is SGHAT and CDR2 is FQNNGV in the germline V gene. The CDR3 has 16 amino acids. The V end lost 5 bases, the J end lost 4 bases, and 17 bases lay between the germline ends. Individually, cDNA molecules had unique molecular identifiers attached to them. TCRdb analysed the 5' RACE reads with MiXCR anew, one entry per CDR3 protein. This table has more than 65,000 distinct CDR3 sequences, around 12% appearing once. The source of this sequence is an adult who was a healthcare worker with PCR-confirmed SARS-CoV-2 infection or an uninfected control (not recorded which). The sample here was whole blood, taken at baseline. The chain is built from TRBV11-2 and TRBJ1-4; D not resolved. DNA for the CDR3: TGTGCCAGCAGCCTTAATGGGAGAGGGCGTAATGAAAAACTGTTTTTT. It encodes CASSLNGRGRNEKLFF.